These T cell receptor beta chains were read from a single sample in a study of neoadjuvant anti-PD-1 for oral cavity cancer. Some clones are missing from TCRdb's copy, which holds only in-frame ones; the method was immunoSEQ multiplex PCR. The data hold around 13,000 clones, with about three quarters observed a single time. The starting material was PBMCs, obtained after nivolumab (anti-PD-1) treatment. All receptors derive from a person between 35 and 79 years old with oral cavity squamous cell carcinoma. Each CDR3 is given with its conserved first and last residue. The D gene is left open where the match is weak. Expanded clones are given a class, and other clones once, few, many or no size at all.

abundance: .; j_gene: TRBJ2-2; v_gene: TRBV9; d_gene: TRBD2; CDR3aa: CASSWGSAGGVDGELFF; CDR3nt: TGTGCCAGCAGCTGGGGGTCAGCGGGAGGGGTAGACGGGGAGCTGTTTTTT
abundance: .; j_gene: TRBJ2-3; v_gene: TRBV5-1; d_gene: TRBD2; CDR3aa: CASSLGMAGAGGTDTQYF; CDR3nt: TGCGCCAGCAGCCTCGGGATGGCGGGAGCGGGAGGCACAGATACGCAGTATTTT
abundance: .; j_gene: TRBJ1-2; v_gene: TRBV20-1; d_gene: .; CDR3aa: CSPGTDYGYTF; CDR3nt: TGCAGTCCTGGGACGGACTATGGCTACACCTTC
abundance: .; j_gene: TRBJ1-3; v_gene: TRBV28; d_gene: .; CDR3aa: CASTRLGGNTIYF; CDR3nt: TGTGCCAGCACTCGGTTAGGTGGAAACACCATATATTTT
abundance: .; j_gene: TRBJ2-1; v_gene: TRBV2; d_gene: .; CDR3aa: CASSRLSVLFF; CDR3nt: TGTGCCAGCAGTCGTTTATCCGTCCTGTTCTTC
abundance: .; j_gene: TRBJ2-3; v_gene: TRBV4-1; d_gene: .; CDR3aa: CASSQGQGGVDTQYF; CDR3nt: TGCGCCAGCAGCCAAGGACAGGGAGGGGTAGATACGCAGTATTTT
abundance: .; j_gene: TRBJ1-1; v_gene: TRBV5-1; d_gene: .; CDR3aa: CASSLAPGGGGDEAFF; CDR3nt: TGCGCCAGCAGCTTGGCTCCCGGCGGGGGCGGAGATGAAGCTTTCTTT
abundance: few; j_gene: TRBJ2-6; v_gene: TRBV18; d_gene: .; CDR3aa: CASSPTTRSSGANVLTF; CDR3nt: TGTGCCAGCTCACCGACGACTCGATCTTCTGGGGCCAACGTCCTGACTTTC
abundance: .; j_gene: TRBJ2-2; v_gene: TRBV5-6; d_gene: TRBD1; CDR3aa: CASSQGVGELFF; CDR3nt: TGTGCCAGCAGCCAGGGGGTCGGGGAGCTGTTTTTT
abundance: large; j_gene: TRBJ1-2; v_gene: TRBV28; d_gene: .; CDR3aa: CASSAYLSGYGYTF; CDR3nt: TGTGCCAGCAGTGCCTACCTCAGCGGCTATGGCTACACCTTC
abundance: .; j_gene: TRBJ2-1; v_gene: TRBV6-5; d_gene: TRBD1; CDR3aa: CAIGQGGSNEQFF; CDR3nt: TGTGCCATCGGACAGGGGGGGTCTAATGAGCAGTTCTTC
abundance: .; j_gene: TRBJ2-1; v_gene: TRBV9; d_gene: .; CDR3aa: CASSATGRDYNEQFF; CDR3nt: TGTGCCAGCAGCGCAACAGGGAGGGACTACAATGAGCAGTTCTTC
abundance: .; j_gene: TRBJ2-7; v_gene: TRBV15; d_gene: .; CDR3aa: CATSTRFSSYEQYF; CDR3nt: TGTGCCACCAGCACCAGGTTCAGCTCCTACGAGCAGTACTTC
abundance: .; j_gene: TRBJ2-7; v_gene: TRBV28; d_gene: .; CDR3aa: CASSSDWELLYEQYF; CDR3nt: TGTGCCAGCAGTTCGGACTGGGAGCTATTATACGAGCAGTACTTC
abundance: .; j_gene: TRBJ2-7; v_gene: TRBV6-5; d_gene: TRBD2; CDR3aa: CASSGTSGRRYEQYF; CDR3nt: TGTGCCAGCAGTGGGACTAGCGGGAGGAGGTACGAGCAGTACTTC
abundance: .; j_gene: TRBJ2-7; v_gene: TRBV10-1; d_gene: TRBD1; CDR3aa: CASSSQGDAEQYF; CDR3nt: TGCGCCAGCAGTTCACAGGGGGACGCCGAGCAGTACTTC
abundance: .; j_gene: TRBJ1-2; v_gene: TRBV19; d_gene: .; CDR3aa: CASSYRGQPLYGYTF; CDR3nt: TGTGCCAGTAGTTATAGGGGCCAGCCCCTCTATGGCTACACCTTC
abundance: .; j_gene: TRBJ2-7; v_gene: TRBV9; d_gene: TRBD2; CDR3aa: CASSVGGSGTAPYREQYF; CDR3nt: TGTGCCAGCAGCGTAGGAGGTAGCGGGACCGCCCCTTACCGCGAGCAGTACTTC
abundance: .; j_gene: TRBJ2-3; v_gene: TRBV19; d_gene: TRBD2; CDR3aa: CASSELAGRTDTQYF; CDR3nt: TGTGCCAGTAGTGAGCTAGCGGGACGCACAGATACGCAGTATTTT
abundance: .; j_gene: TRBJ2-3; v_gene: TRBV2; d_gene: .; CDR3aa: CASSDSLDSRMTDTQYF; CDR3nt: TGTGCCAGCAGCGACTCTTTGGACAGCCGTATGACAGATACGCAGTATTTT
abundance: .; j_gene: TRBJ2-2; v_gene: TRBV6-5; d_gene: .; CDR3aa: CASSYSNREMGGELFF; CDR3nt: TGTGCCAGCAGTTACTCAAACAGGGAAATGGGCGGGGAGCTGTTTTTT
abundance: .; j_gene: TRBJ1-1; v_gene: TRBV9; d_gene: .; CDR3aa: CASSVVNTPNTEAFF; CDR3nt: TGTGCCAGCAGCGTAGTGAACACCCCGAACACTGAAGCTTTCTTT
abundance: .; j_gene: TRBJ1-1; v_gene: TRBV18; d_gene: TRBD1; CDR3aa: CASFPQGRRTEAFF; CDR3nt: TGTGCCAGCTTTCCACAGGGGAGGAGGACTGAAGCTTTCTTT
abundance: .; j_gene: TRBJ2-1; v_gene: TRBV27; d_gene: .; CDR3aa: CASSSPSRGHEQFF; CDR3nt: TGTGCCAGCAGTTCGCCATCCAGGGGCCATGAGCAGTTCTTC
abundance: .; j_gene: TRBJ2-1; v_gene: TRBV7-6; d_gene: TRBD2; CDR3aa: CASSEESGISYNEQFF; CDR3nt: TGTGCCAGCAGCGAGGAGAGCGGGATATCCTACAATGAGCAGTTCTTC
abundance: .; j_gene: TRBJ1-5; v_gene: TRBV10-2; d_gene: .; CDR3aa: CASSAQENQPQHF; CDR3nt: TGCGCCAGCAGTGCGCAGGAGAATCAGCCCCAGCATTTT
abundance: .; j_gene: TRBJ2-1; v_gene: TRBV29-1; d_gene: TRBD2; CDR3aa: CSVDISGSYNEQFF; CDR3nt: TGCAGCGTTGATATTAGCGGGTCCTACAATGAGCAGTTCTTC
abundance: few; j_gene: TRBJ1-1; v_gene: TRBV9; d_gene: .; CDR3aa: CASSVHVAGNTEAFF; CDR3nt: TGTGCCAGCAGCGTCCATGTGGCAGGGAACACTGAAGCTTTCTTT
abundance: .; j_gene: TRBJ2-7; v_gene: TRBV7-9; d_gene: .; CDR3aa: CASSLEGTYYEQYF; CDR3nt: TGTGCCAGCAGCTTAGAAGGGACATACTACGAGCAGTACTTC
abundance: .; j_gene: TRBJ2-2; v_gene: TRBV14; d_gene: .; CDR3aa: CASSQERQGRGGELFF; CDR3nt: TGTGCCAGCAGCCAAGAACGTCAGGGTCGCGGCGGGGAGCTGTTTTTT
abundance: .; j_gene: TRBJ2-2; v_gene: TRBV5-1; d_gene: TRBD1; CDR3aa: CASSFRGQGINGELFF; CDR3nt: TGCGCCAGCAGCTTCCGCGGACAGGGGATCAACGGGGAGCTGTTTTTT
abundance: .; j_gene: TRBJ2-7; v_gene: TRBV6-1; d_gene: .; CDR3aa: CASSEPGARQVNSYEQYF; CDR3nt: TGTGCCAGCAGTGAGCCGGGGGCTAGACAGGTCAACTCCTACGAGCAGTACTTC
abundance: few; j_gene: TRBJ2-2; v_gene: TRBV5-1; d_gene: TRBD2; CDR3aa: CASSLGAGVGTGELFF; CDR3nt: TGCGCCAGCAGCTTGGGTGCGGGAGTTGGCACCGGGGAGCTGTTTTTT
abundance: .; j_gene: TRBJ2-5; v_gene: TRBV10-3; d_gene: .; CDR3aa: CAISHRDQETQYF; CDR3nt: TGTGCCATCAGCCACAGGGACCAAGAGACCCAGTACTTC
abundance: .; j_gene: TRBJ2-1; v_gene: TRBV6-5; d_gene: .; CDR3aa: CASSYSARQFF; CDR3nt: TGTGCCAGCAGTTACTCAGCGAGACAGTTCTTC
abundance: few; j_gene: TRBJ2-2; v_gene: TRBV10-2; d_gene: TRBD1; CDR3aa: CAAWDRTNTGELFF; CDR3nt: TGCGCCGCCTGGGACAGAACGAACACCGGGGAGCTGTTTTTT
abundance: few; j_gene: TRBJ2-7; v_gene: TRBV28; d_gene: TRBD1; CDR3aa: CASSRGGGNTGQYF; CDR3nt: TGTGCCAGCAGTCGAGGGGGCGGCAATACGGGGCAGTACTTC
abundance: few; j_gene: TRBJ2-5; v_gene: TRBV10-2; d_gene: .; CDR3aa: CASMRAVQQETQYF; CDR3nt: TGCGCCAGCATGAGGGCCGTTCAACAAGAGACCCAGTACTTC
abundance: .; j_gene: TRBJ1-5; v_gene: TRBV7-9; d_gene: TRBD1; CDR3aa: CASSVGQGDNQPQHF; CDR3nt: TGTGCCAGCAGCGTCGGACAGGGCGATAATCAGCCCCAGCATTTT
abundance: .; j_gene: TRBJ2-3; v_gene: TRBV4-1; d_gene: TRBD2; CDR3aa: CASSQDLGTSGRAVPDTQYF; CDR3nt: TGCGCCAGCAGCCAAGATCTCGGGACTAGCGGGAGGGCCGTTCCAGATACGCAGTATTTT
abundance: .; j_gene: TRBJ2-7; v_gene: TRBV29-1; d_gene: .; CDR3aa: CSVRAGGTYEQYF; CDR3nt: TGCAGCGTTAGGGCAGGGGGGACCTACGAGCAGTACTTC
abundance: .; j_gene: TRBJ1-1; v_gene: TRBV6-6; d_gene: .; CDR3aa: CASSGQLNTEAFF; CDR3nt: TGTGCCAGCAGCGGACAGTTGAACACTGAAGCTTTCTTT
abundance: .; j_gene: TRBJ2-7; v_gene: TRBV4-1; d_gene: TRBD2; CDR3aa: CASSQGRELLYEQYF; CDR3nt: TGCGCCAGCAGCCAAGGGCGGGAGCTCCTCTACGAGCAGTACTTC
abundance: .; j_gene: TRBJ2-7; v_gene: TRBV6-6; d_gene: TRBD2; CDR3aa: CASSYSMASGNYEQYF; CDR3nt: TGTGCCAGCAGTTACTCGATGGCTAGCGGGAACTACGAGCAGTACTTC
abundance: once; j_gene: TRBJ2-1; v_gene: TRBV7-6; d_gene: TRBD1; CDR3aa: CASSRRQGSNEQFF; CDR3nt: TGTGCCAGCAGTCGGAGACAGGGTAGTAATGAGCAGTTCTTC
abundance: .; j_gene: TRBJ1-4; v_gene: TRBV15; d_gene: TRBD1; CDR3aa: CATSRETGGRLRDEKLFF; CDR3nt: TGTGCCACCAGCAGAGAAACAGGGGGCAGGCTTCGAGATGAAAAACTGTTTTTT
abundance: few; j_gene: TRBJ2-3; v_gene: TRBV2; d_gene: .; CDR3aa: CASNLALWADTQYF; CDR3nt: TGTGCCAGTAACCTAGCGCTTTGGGCAGATACGCAGTATTTT
abundance: .; j_gene: TRBJ2-1; v_gene: TRBV7-2; d_gene: .; CDR3aa: CASSLGGGPYNEQFF; CDR3nt: TGTGCCAGCAGCTTAGGGGGAGGCCCCTACAATGAGCAGTTCTTC
abundance: once; j_gene: TRBJ2-1; v_gene: TRBV7-7; d_gene: .; CDR3aa: CASSLSPGPYNEQFF; CDR3nt: TGTGCTAGCAGCTTAAGCCCGGGGCCTTACAATGAGCAGTTCTTC
abundance: once; j_gene: TRBJ1-5; v_gene: TRBV6-1; d_gene: .; CDR3aa: CASSWGLMNQPQHF; CDR3nt: TGTGCCAGCTCTTGGGGGCTAATGAATCAGCCCCAGCATTTT
abundance: .; j_gene: TRBJ2-1; v_gene: TRBV15; d_gene: TRBD1; CDR3aa: CATSRDLSTGVINEQFF; CDR3nt: TGTGCCACCAGCAGAGATCTATCGACAGGGGTGATAAATGAGCAGTTCTTC